This record looks at one TCR beta chain sequence and its context. Vbeta (60) and Jbeta (13) primers were used in the PCR. Using immunoSEQ multiplex PCR, the repertoire was profiled, and TCRdb retains in-frame clones only, with some absent. The table has about 200,000 clones, about two thirds seen once. The sample is drawn from a study of cytomegalovirus exposure and HLA in healthy donors. V gave up 10 bases and J gave up 0 bases, with 13 bases separating them. Germline CDR1 and CDR2: MNHEY and SVGAGI. There are 15 residues in the CDR3. V usage is TRBV6-5 and J usage is TRBJ2-6; possible D gene TRBD2, 6 bases. This TCR came from a man aged 35-49 years in good health and CMV-seropositive. The sample was PBMCs. Written as DNA, the CDR3 is TGTGCCACCCGGGGACTTACCTCTGGGGCCAACGTCCTGACTTTC. Its translation is CATRGLTSGANVLTF.